This T cell receptor beta chain emerged from a study of cytomegalovirus exposure and HLA in healthy donors. Study-level results: The study put roughly 160 TCR beta chains on its list as cytomegalovirus-associated. The CMV antigen specificity of a few CMV-associated chains was confirmed through in vitro analysis. An apparent linkage of common viral pathogens to several of the most significant clusters emerged in a later analysis.

This clone was detected a few times. No antigen is known for it. PCR employed 60 Vbeta and 13 Jbeta primers. This table comes from immunoSEQ multiplex PCR, and its TCRdb copy is limited to in-frame clones, with some not included. The profile shows about 71,000 clones, 60% to 70% of them singletons. The sequencing input was PBMCs. This receptor was taken from a man between 35 and 55 years old in good health and CMV-seropositive.

This chain's CDR3 is CASSFGQGGSPLHF. DNA of the CDR3: TGTGCCAGCAGCTTTGGACAGGGGGGTTCACCCCTCCACTTT. This chain links TRBV11-2 with TRBJ1-6; TRBD1 matches 10 bases. Trimming took 3 bases from V and 9 from J; bases not matched to a gene: 2. Germline CDR1 reads SGHAT; CDR2 reads FQNNGV. This CDR3 spans 14 amino acids.